The clone carrying this T cell receptor beta chain was counted between two and nine times. Its cognate antigen is unknown. This entry comes from a study of glioma-infiltrating T cells. About the study: Presurgical dexamethasone in glioma patients lasted six or fewer days. Sequencing aimed for roughly 4.5- to 11-fold coverage of about 920,000 peripheral T cells. Findings and caveats of the study: Very few CDR3 sequences were shared between tissue and blood.

TCR alpha and beta CDR3 regions were amplified from RNA using iRepertoire nested multiplex PCR. TCRdb itself ran the multiplex PCR reads through MiXCR, one entry per CDR3 protein. This table holds fewer than 500,000 distinct CDR3 sequences, roughly 41% found once. This TCR was recovered from a human donor with low-grade glioma or glioblastoma, undergoing nonglioma brain surgery, or in good health (not recorded which). Sequencing used glioma tissue, nonneoplastic brain tissue, or PBMCs (not recorded which).

CDR3 amino acids: CSALRPYEQYF. The CDR3 DNA reads TGCAGTGCGTTACGACCCTACGAGCAGTACTTC. The chain has TRBV20-1 and TRBJ2-7, with unresolved D. The CDR3 is 11 residues long. The germline V gene has CDR1 DFQATT and CDR2 SNEGSKA (reference sequence). Trimming took off 6 bases at V and 2 bases at J, with 8 bases between the two ends.